Below, 21 T cell receptor beta chains from the same sample are listed, as sequenced in a study of identical twins. TCRdb called the 5' RACE reads again in MiXCR, with one record for every CDR3 protein. The profile shows fewer than 250,000 distinct CDR3 sequences, roughly 7% of them singletons. These records were also assigned to another study, of yellow fever vaccine responses in identical twins.

Sequenced material: memory (CD45RO+) T cells sorted from blood. The receptor set was obtained from a woman aged 18-29 years in good health.

In its sample, this clonotype was seen many times. V is TRBV4-1 and J is TRBJ2-1; D gene unclear. V lost 0 bases and J 4 bases, leaving 4 bases between the germline ends. Germline assignment: CDR1 MGHRA and CDR2 YSYEKL. The CDR3 extends over 13 amino acids. CDR3 nucleotide sequence: TGCGCCAGCAGCCAAGAGCTATACAATGAGCAGTTCTTC. Its translation is CASSQELYNEQFF.

This chain links TRBV28 with TRBJ2-5; 7 bases are shared with TRBD1. Germline loops: CDR1 MDHEN, CDR2 SYDVKM. The trim removed 2 bases at V and 4 bases at J, leaving 16 bases unmatched. The CDR3 extends over 18 amino acids. CDR3 region: CASSLVDRERVWGETQYF. DNA for the CDR3: TGTGCCAGCAGTTTAGTAGACAGGGAACGTGTGTGGGGAGAGACCCAGTACTTC.

This clonotype occurred a few times. V gene TRBV6-1 combines with J gene TRBJ2-3; TRBD2 matches at 10 bases. Germline trimming cut 6 bases from V and 2 bases from J; bases unmatched to any gene: 8. The CDR3 runs to 16 residues. Germline-derived CDR1 and CDR2 are MNHNS and SASEGT. The CDR3 DNA reads TGTGCCAGCAGGCCGACTAGCGGGCGTAACACAGATACGCAGTATTTT. Its protein product is CASRPTSGRNTDTQYF.

In its sample, this clonotype was seen a few times. The rearrangement joins TRBV20-1 to TRBJ2-1; the match to TRBD2 covers 8 bases. CDR3 length: 14 amino acids. Germline loops: CDR1 DFQATT, CDR2 SNEGSKA (reference sequence). V shed 3 bases and J 4 bases; nucleotides not matched to a gene: 5. CDR3 coding DNA: TGCAGTGCTAGTCGGGGGGGATTATACAATGAGCAGTTCTTC. The encoded protein is CSASRGGLYNEQFF.

This clonotype was recorded once. The chain recombines TRBV9 with TRBJ2-7; 12 bases fit TRBD1. CDR3 size: 15 residues. Germline CDR1 SGDLS, CDR2 YYNGEE. DNA for the CDR3: TGTGTAGGGACAGGGGGCCCGGAGCGGACCTACGAGCAGTACTTC. Its translation: CVGTGGPERTYEQYF.

In this sample, this clonotype turned up many times. The chain has TRBV20-1 and TRBJ2-1, with TRBD1 identical over 10 bases. Trimming took 0 bases from V and 9 from J; bases not matched to a gene: 8. The CDR3 length is 15 residues. From germline, CDR1 is DFQATT and CDR2 SNEGSKA (reference sequence). CDR3 region: CSAREEGQGIAEQFF. As DNA, the CDR3 is TGCAGTGCTAGAGAGGAGGGACAGGGGATCGCTGAGCAGTTCTTC.

This clonotype occurred a few times. J is TRBJ1-6 and V is TRBV20-1; 8 positions match TRBD1. The V gene's germline CDR1 is DFQATT and CDR2 SNEGSKA (reference sequence). CDR3 size: 17 residues. V lost 6 bases and J lost 0; bases outside the gene matches: 10. The CDR3 DNA reads TGCAGTGCGAAGGGACAGGTGCTAAGCTCCTATAATTCACCCCTCCACTTT. Residues: CSAKGQVLSSYNSPLHF.

The V call is TRBV20-1, the J call TRBJ2-7; a possible D gene is TRBD2 (6 bases). The germline CDR1 and CDR2 sequences are DFQATT and SNEGSKA (reference sequence). The CDR3 runs 16 residues. The V end was cut by 6 bases, the J end by 1 base, with 22 bases between. The CDR3 DNA sequence: TGCAGTGCGGCCCGTTCGTGGCGGGGCGAATCCTACGAGCAGTACTTC. Translating gives CSAARSWRGESYEQYF.

This chain uses TRBV3-1 with TRBJ2-7; TRBD2 matches 11 bases. This CDR3 has 16 amino acids. The germline CDR1 and CDR2 sequences are LGHDT and YNNKEL (reference sequence). J lost 5 bases, V lost 4 bases, and 10 bases had no gene match. Here the CDR3 DNA reads TGTGCCAGCAGCCCTACCCTCCTAGCGGGAGGACACGAGCAGTACTTC. Residues: CASSPTLLAGGHEQYF.

The table lists this clonotype with a few counts. This chain joins TRBV10-2 and TRBJ2-1; 7 bases map to TRBD1. Germline V gives CDR1 WSHSY, CDR2 SAAADI. Trimming took 2 bases from V and 5 from J; bases not matched to a gene: 6. The CDR3 length is 15 residues. CDR3 sequence reads: CASSERGGADNEQFF. CDR3 sequence (DNA): TGCGCCAGCAGTGAGCGAGGGGGCGCGGACAATGAGCAGTTCTTC.

This clonotype has more than one count but fewer than ten. The rearrangement joins TRBV12-3 or TRBV12-4 to TRBJ2-7, with 8 bases matching TRBD1. The CDR3 length is 14 residues. Trimming cost V 7 bases and J 5 bases; bases outside gene matches: 10. DNA for the CDR3: TGTGCCAGCAACCGACAGGGGAGGTCGGACGAGCAGTACTTC. This translates into CASNRQGRSDEQYF.

The rearrangement uses TRBV2 and TRBJ1-5, with D perhaps TRBD1 (5 bases). CDR1 and CDR2 (germline): SNHLY, FYNNEI. Trimming left V 6 bases short and J 6 bases short, with 18 bases between. The CDR3 contains 15 residues. CDR3 sequence reads: CASSLTRDVGQPQHF. The DNA for the CDR3 is TGTGCCAGCAGCCTTACTCGGGACGTCGGTCAGCCCCAGCATTTT.

V is TRBV7-9 and J is TRBJ2-3; 9 bases match TRBD2. The CDR3 has 16 residues. Germline trimming cut 5 bases from V and 4 bases from J; bases unmatched to any gene: 10. CDR1 and CDR2 (germline): SEHNR, FQNEAQ (reference sequence). The chain's CDR3 is CASSPWTSVTADTQYF. The CDR3, as DNA: TGTGCCAGCAGCCCCTGGACTAGCGTTACCGCAGATACGCAGTATTTT.

V gene TRBV19 combines with J gene TRBJ2-3, with no clear D. V lost 4 bases, J lost 0 bases, and 11 bases lay in between. The CDR3 consists of 15 residues. From germline, CDR1 is LNHDA and CDR2 SQIVND (reference sequence). CDR3 amino acids: CASSTRGRSTDTQYF. In DNA, the CDR3 is TGTGCCAGTAGTACCCGAGGACGGAGCACAGATACGCAGTATTTT.

This clonotype was found many times. This sequence joins TRBV7-8 and TRBJ2-1; 8 nucleotides align to TRBD2. Germline V gene lookup returns CDR1 SGHVS and CDR2 FQNEAQ. Trimming at V came to 7 bases and at J to 7 bases, leaving 9 bases not matched to a gene. The CDR3 has 14 residues. CDR3 protein: CASNPRSGSNEQFF. DNA for the CDR3: TGTGCCAGCAACCCTAGGAGCGGGAGTAATGAGCAGTTCTTC.

This clonotype was seen ten or more times. The chain couples TRBV4-1 to TRBJ1-6; TRBD1 might be the D (5 bases). V dropped 3 bases and J dropped 7 bases, with 10 bases sitting between them. Per the germline V gene, CDR1 is MGHRA and CDR2 is YSYEKL. The CDR3 spans 14 residues. The DNA of the CDR3 is TGCGCCAGCAGCCAGGGACTGTCCAATTCACCCCTCCACTTT. As protein: CASSQGLSNSPLHF.

This clonotype has only a few counts. V usage is TRBV27 and J usage is TRBJ2-3; D possibly matches TRBD1 or TRBD2 (5 bases each). The CDR3 is 15 residues long. Germline CDR1 reads MNHEY; CDR2 reads SMNVEV (reference sequence). Trimming left V 2 bases short and J 6 bases short, with 15 bases between. CDR3 coding DNA: TGTGCCAGCAGTTTAGGGACCCGAGGACCGGATACGCAGTATTTT. It encodes CASSLGTRGPDTQYF.

The sample holds many counts of this clonotype. The chain employs TRBV7-8 and TRBJ2-1; 10 bases align to TRBD1. There are 15 residues in the CDR3. Germline V gene sequence: CDR1 SGHVS, CDR2 FQNEAQ. V dropped 5 bases and J dropped 6; count of bases not matched to a gene: 7. CDR3 region: CASSGGGQGSNEQFF. The CDR3 DNA reads as TGTGCCAGCAGCGGCGGGGGACAGGGGAGCAATGAGCAGTTCTTC.

This chain uses TRBV10-2 with TRBJ2-5; tentatively, D is TRBD1 (5 bases). CDR1 is WSHSY, CDR2 SAAADI, per germline. This CDR3 is built from 15 residues. V lost 2 bases and J lost 2, with 12 bases in between. In nucleotides, the CDR3 is TGCGCCAGCAGTGAGGCAGGGCTGGGGCAAGAGACCCAGTACTTC. This translates into CASSEAGLGQETQYF.

V usage is TRBV6-1 and J usage is TRBJ2-2; 10 bases map to TRBD1. Germline loops: CDR1 MNHNS, CDR2 SASEGT. With V trimmed by 6 bases and J by 2 bases, 12 bases remained unmatched. This CDR3 spans 18 amino acids. The CDR3 DNA sequence: TGTGCCAGCAGCCAAATCTTAATGACAGGGGGCAACACCGGGGAGCTGTTTTTT. Encoded protein: CASSQILMTGGNTGELFF.

The rearrangement joins TRBV5-1 to TRBJ2-2; D is possibly TRBD1 (5 bases). Germline lookup yields CDR1 SGHRS and CDR2 YFSETQ. This CDR3 has 15 residues. The V gene lost 0 bases and the J gene lost 3 bases, with 9 bases spanning the gap. The CDR3 nucleotides are TGCGCCAGCAGCTTGGCCGACAGTTACACCGGGGAGCTGTTTTTT. Its translation: CASSLADSYTGELFF.